A selection of T cell receptor beta chains follows, all from one sample in a study. TCRdb processed the RT-PCR reads anew with MiXCR; each CDR3 protein has one entry. The data hold around 700,000 distinct CDR3 sequences, with around 14% observed a single time. Sequencing used memory CD4+ T cells from blood. The receptors derive from a female donor in good health, serving as a healthy control. The CDR3 runs from the conserved cysteine through the conserved F or W. The order of the fields is CDR3 length, clone size, V gene, D gene, J gene, CDR3 DNA, CDR3 protein. A D gene is named only where the DNA matches it firmly. Clone size is not always given. Where it is, it says once, few, many or a class for expanded clones.

len: 15; abundance: NA; v_gene: TRBV5-1; d_gene: NA; j_gene: TRBJ1-3; CDR3nt: TGCGCCAGCAGCTTGGGTAGGGTGCCTGGAAACACCATATATTTT; CDR3aa: CASSLGRVPGNTIYF
len: 12; abundance: few; v_gene: TRBV24-1; d_gene: TRBD1; j_gene: TRBJ1-1; CDR3nt: TGTGCCACCAGGGGGGACAGTGAAGGAGCTTTCTTT; CDR3aa: CATRGDSEGAFF
len: 14; abundance: few; v_gene: TRBV10-3; d_gene: TRBD1; j_gene: TRBJ1-1; CDR3nt: TGTGCCATAAAACGACAGGGAAGGAACACTGAAGCTTTCTTT; CDR3aa: CAIKRQGRNTEAFF
len: 13; abundance: few; v_gene: TRBV6-5; d_gene: NA; j_gene: TRBJ1-5; CDR3nt: TGTGCCCTAACGGGGGTGGGCAATCAGCCCCAGCATTTT; CDR3aa: CALTGVGNQPQHF
len: 17; abundance: NA; v_gene: TRBV7-2; d_gene: TRBD2; j_gene: TRBJ2-5; CDR3nt: TGTGCCAGCAGCTCGGGACTAGCGGGGGTACGTGCGGAGACCCAGTACTTC; CDR3aa: CASSSGLAGVRAETQYF
len: 14; abundance: NA; v_gene: TRBV6-5; d_gene: TRBD1; j_gene: TRBJ1-5; CDR3nt: TGTGCCAGCAGTTCCGGGACAGGGCTTCAGCCCCAGCATTTT; CDR3aa: CASSSGTGLQPQHF
len: 15; abundance: NA; v_gene: TRBV7-9; d_gene: NA; j_gene: TRBJ1-1; CDR3nt: TGTGCCAGCAGCTACGGACGGCCCCTTAGGACTGAAGCTTTCTTT; CDR3aa: CASSYGRPLRTEAFF
len: 16; abundance: NA; v_gene: TRBV4-3; d_gene: TRBD1; j_gene: TRBJ1-1; CDR3nt: TGCGCCAGCAGCCAACCGGACAGGGGATTGCACACTGAAGCTTTCTTT; CDR3aa: CASSQPDRGLHTEAFF
len: 15; abundance: many; v_gene: TRBV20-1; d_gene: TRBD2; j_gene: TRBJ2-7; CDR3nt: TGCAGTGCTCATCCTCCGACTAGCGGGACCTACGAGCAGTACTTC; CDR3aa: CSAHPPTSGTYEQYF
len: 14; abundance: NA; v_gene: TRBV7-2; d_gene: NA; j_gene: TRBJ1-4; CDR3nt: TGTGCCAGTAGTGCCCTACAAATGGGTGAAAAACTGTTTTTT; CDR3aa: CASSALQMGEKLFF